This TCR beta chain emerged from a study of control samples from healthy donors and cancer patients (dated by TCRdb to between 2020 and 2021). In the case of this clone: What this receptor recognizes is not known. Base qualities are not at hand, and no much larger clone is one base apart.

The CDR3 runs 16 amino acids, cysteine and phenylalanine included. Of the read, only the CDR3 DNA is kept; its 48 bases are in frame from base 1. Via the germline V gene (reference sequence), CDR1 is SGHNT and CDR2 YYREEE. Relative to germline, V is missing 4 bases and J is missing 6 bases, with 7 bases of the junction outside any gene match. Library method: the immunoSEQ multiplex PCR assay. Entries here come from immuneACCESS through TCRdb and include only in-frame sequences with V and J called. Some clones fail to appear in such tables; in the studies checked, an unresolved V gene covers under half of the shortfall, and the cause of the remainder is unknown. Counted in this sample were about 50,000 clones; roughly 90% of them appeared once. The top ten clonotypes cover around two fifths of the sample.

Sequences were obtained from PBMCs. The clonotype was recovered from a man aged 50 to 59 with head and neck cancer. The chain was built from TRBV5-4 and TRBJ2-2; a stretch of 12 junction bases matches TRBD2. The sequence in DNA is TGTGCCAGCAGCCATCTCTCTAGCGGGAGGGCCGGGGAGCTGTTTTTT. It is translated as CASSHLSSGRAGELFF.